Detailed here is one T cell receptor beta chain. Profiling relied on immunoSEQ multiplex PCR, and the TCRdb table lists in-frame clones only, not all of them. This sample has 60,000 to 70,000 clones, with about 85% found just once. These data are taken from a study of OX40 agonist ivuxolimab in advanced cancers. The CDR3 is 15 residues long. The V gene's germline CDR1 is SGHDT and CDR2 YYEEEE. V was pared by 4 bases and J by 4 bases, with 7 bases of the junction left unmatched. This receptor was taken from an adult with an advanced solid tumor such as melanoma, head and neck, liver or kidney cancer. Here the sequenced sample was CD4+ or CD8+ T cells sorted from blood, taken in a trial of the OX40 agonist ivuxolimab. The rearrangement links TRBV5-6 to TRBJ2-3; 9 positions agree with TRBD2. DNA of the CDR3: TGTGCCAGCAGCCCCGGGACTAGCATCGCAGATACGCAGTATTTT. Amino acids: CASSPGTSIADTQYF. Looking up the rest from reference TRBV5-6 and TRBJ2-3 gives the full variable domain: DAGVTQSPTHLIKTRGQQVTLRCSPKSGHDTVSWYQQALGQGPQFIFQYYEEEERQRGNFPDRFSGHQFPNYSSELNVNALLLGDSALYLCASSPGTSIADTQYFGPGTRLTVL.